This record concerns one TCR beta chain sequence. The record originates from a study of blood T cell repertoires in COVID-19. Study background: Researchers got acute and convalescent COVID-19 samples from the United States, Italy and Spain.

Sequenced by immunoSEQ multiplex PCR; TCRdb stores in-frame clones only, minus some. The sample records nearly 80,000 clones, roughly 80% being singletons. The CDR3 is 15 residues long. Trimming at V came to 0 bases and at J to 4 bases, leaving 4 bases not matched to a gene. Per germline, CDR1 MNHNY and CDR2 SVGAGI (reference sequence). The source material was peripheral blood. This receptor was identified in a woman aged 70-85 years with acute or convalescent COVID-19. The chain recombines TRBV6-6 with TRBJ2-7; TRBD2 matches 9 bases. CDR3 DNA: TGTGCCAGCAGTTACTCGCCAGCGGGAGGTTACGAGCAGTACTTC. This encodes CASSYSPAGGYEQYF.